This T cell receptor (beta chain) was found in a study of control samples from healthy donors and cancer patients. The ends lost 6 bases at V and 4 bases at J; junction bases unmatched: 14. This CDR3 region has 16 residues. The germline V gene encodes CDR1 SEHNR and CDR2 FQNEAQ (reference sequence). Data came from immunoSEQ multiplex PCR; TCRdb stores just in-frame clones and leaves some out. The sample holds 30,000 to 35,000 clones; approximately 94% are singletons and the top ten take around 6.3%. The source of this sequence is a man in his 60s in good health. Sequencing input: blood. J is TRBJ1-2 and V is TRBV7-9; 7 bases align to TRBD1. Here the CDR3 DNA reads TGTGCCAGCAGAGCAGTGGCCGCGACAGGGAGCTATGGCTACACCTTC. It is translated as CASRAVAATGSYGYTF.